These 9 T cell receptor beta chains came from one sample sequenced in a study of cytotoxic CD8 clonotypes in ibrutinib-treated CLL. Profiled with immunoSEQ multiplex PCR; TCRdb holds only in-frame clones, not every one. The sample holds roughly 300,000 clones, around 76% seen once. The sequences come from PBMCs, collected at disease progression, from a patient treated with ibrutinib. All receptors come from a human donor with chronic lymphocytic leukemia.

The chain employs TRBV4-1 and TRBJ2-1; D is possibly TRBD1 or TRBD2 (5 bases each). The CDR3 is made up of 17 amino acids. Germline loops: CDR1 MGHRA, CDR2 YSYEKL. Trimming removed 1 base from V and 7 bases from J, with 20 bases in between. CDR3 coding DNA: TGCGCCAGCAGCCAAGGTTGGGGGACGGACGGATTTAATGAGCAGTTCTTC. Amino acid sequence: CASSQGWGTDGFNEQFF.

This sequence joins TRBV7-2 and TRBJ2-7, with 7 bases that match TRBD2. V trimming: 4 bases; J trimming: 4 bases; junction bases outside the gene matches: 13. Per germline, CDR1 SGHTA and CDR2 FQGNSA. The length of the CDR3 is 16 residues. CDR3 residues: CASSSRTSVLGYEQYF. CDR3 sequence (DNA): TGTGCCAGCAGCTCGCGCACTAGCGTCCTGGGGTACGAGCAGTACTTC. Full variable domain (rest looked up from reference TRBV7-2 and TRBJ2-7): GAGVSQSPSNKVTEKGKDVELRCDPISGHTALYWYRQSLGQGLEFLIYFQGNSAPDKSGLPSDRFSAERTGGSVSTLTIQRTQQEDSAVYLCASSSRTSVLGYEQYFGPGTRLTVT.

The V gene is TRBV5-4, the J gene TRBJ2-2; D may correspond to TRBD1 or TRBD2 (5 bases each). Trimming removed 4 bases from V and 4 bases from J, with 11 bases in between. The CDR3 is 14 residues long. The germline gives CDR1 SGHNT, CDR2 YYREEE (reference sequence). CDR3 bases: TGTGCCAGCAGCCCAGGGACGGGCACCGGGGAGCTGTTTTTT. It translates to CASSPGTGTGELFF. Looking up the rest from reference TRBV5-4 and TRBJ2-2 gives the full variable domain: ETGVTQSPTHLIKTRGQQVTLRCSSQSGHNTVSWYQQALGQGPQFIFQYYREEENGRGNFPPRFSGLQFPNYSSELNVNALELDDSALYLCASSPGTGTGELFFGEGSRLTVL.

J is TRBJ1-2 and V is TRBV2, with unresolved D. The germline gives CDR1 SNHLY, CDR2 FYNNEI. This CDR3 has 13 residues. Trimming shortened V by 1 base and J by 4 bases, and 7 bases separated the two germline ends. DNA of the CDR3: TGTGCCAGCAGTGAAGTACCTCTCTATGGCTACACCTTC. Residues: CASSEVPLYGYTF.

The chain employs TRBV15 and TRBJ2-7; D may match TRBD1 or TRBD2 (5 bases each). This CDR3 contains 15 residues. V was pared by 0 bases and J by 2 bases, with 11 bases between. Germline loops: CDR1 LNHNV, CDR2 YYDKDF (reference sequence). The CDR3 DNA follows: TGTGCCACCAGCAGAGAAGGGACCCATACCTACGAGCAGTACTTC. Its protein product is CATSREGTHTYEQYF.

This clone was recorded only once. The V call is TRBV15, the J call TRBJ1-3; 8 nucleotides agree with TRBD1. CDR3 length: 18 amino acids. Trimming cost V 0 bases and J 3 bases; bases outside gene matches: 10. The V gene's germline CDR1 is LNHNV and CDR2 YYDKDF (reference sequence). This CDR3 is CATSRDGVSGGLGNTIYF. CDR3 DNA: TGTGCCACCAGCAGAGATGGGGTTTCAGGGGGCCTTGGAAACACCATATATTTT.

The V and J genes are TRBV29-1 and TRBJ1-4; 8 positions match TRBD1. The CDR3 length is 12 residues. The V segment lost 7 bases and the J segment 8 bases; nucleotides outside the gene matches: 6. CDR1 is SQVTM, CDR2 ANQGSEA, per germline. The CDR3 loop is CSGGQVKEKLFF. Written as DNA, the CDR3 is TGCAGCGGGGGACAGGTAAAGGAAAAACTGTTTTTT. Drawing the rest from reference TRBV29-1 and TRBJ1-4, the complete variable domain is SAVISQKPSRDICQRGTSLTIQCQVDSQVTMMFWYRQQPGQSLTLIATANQGSEATYESGFVIDKFPISRPNLTFSTLTVSNMSPEDSSIYLCSGGQVKEKLFFGSGTQLSVL.

CDR3 DNA sequence: TGTGCCAGCAGTGGCGCCTCTGGAAACACCATATATTTT. Its translation is CASSGASGNTIYF. This chain joins TRBV6-6 and TRBJ1-3; D not resolved. V lost 5 bases to trimming and J lost 0 bases, with 5 bases between them. CDR1 is MNHNY, CDR2 SVGAGI, per germline (reference sequence). This CDR3 contains 13 residues.

The chain employs TRBV4-1 and TRBJ2-6; 8 bases agree with TRBD1. The CDR3 is made up of 18 amino acids. V gave up 2 bases and J gave up 3 bases; unmatched junction bases: 9. CDR1 MGHRA and CDR2 YSYEKL come from the germline V gene. DNA of the CDR3: TGCGCCAGCAGCCAAATTCAGGGGGCAGTTGGTGGGGCCAACGTCCTGACTTTC. It is translated as CASSQIQGAVGGANVLTF.